The clone carrying this T cell receptor beta chain was found a few times. This sample was taken from a study of blood T cells in healthy people across ages. The V gene's germline CDR1 is SGHKS and CDR2 YYEKEE (reference sequence). The CDR3 has 13 amino acids. Trimming removed 4 bases from V and 0 bases from J, with 4 bases in between. A second PCR of 7 to 11 cycles used a sample-barcoded 5' primer and a J-beta primer mix. MiXCR, applied by TCRdb to the 5' RACE reads, yields one record per CDR3 protein. Here the sample spans 800,000 to 950,000 distinct CDR3 sequences, approximately 35% being singletons.

The sample consisted of blood. The chain links TRBV5-5 to TRBJ1-4, with unresolved D. The receptor's source is a man between 18 and 35 years old in good health. CDR3 DNA: TGTGCCAGCAGCGTTACAACTAATGAAAAACTGTTTTTT. This sequence encodes CASSVTTNEKLFF.